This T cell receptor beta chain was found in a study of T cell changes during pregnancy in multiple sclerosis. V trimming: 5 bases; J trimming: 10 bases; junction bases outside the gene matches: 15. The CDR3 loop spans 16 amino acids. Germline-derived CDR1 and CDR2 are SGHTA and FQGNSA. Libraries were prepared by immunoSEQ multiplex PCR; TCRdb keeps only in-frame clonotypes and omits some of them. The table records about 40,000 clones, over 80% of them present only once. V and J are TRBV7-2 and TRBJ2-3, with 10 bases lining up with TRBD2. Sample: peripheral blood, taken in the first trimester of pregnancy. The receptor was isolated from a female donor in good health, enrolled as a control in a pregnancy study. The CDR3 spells CASSLASSGGINAQYF. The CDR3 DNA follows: TGTGCCAGCAGCCTGGCGTCTAGCGGGGGTATAAACGCGCAGTATTTT.